This TCR beta chain was captured in a study of T cell responses to AZD1222 COVID-19 vaccine. Using immunoSEQ multiplex PCR, the repertoire was profiled, and TCRdb retains in-frame clones only, with some absent. This table holds roughly 150,000 clones, around 90% found once. Trimming took 0 bases from V and 2 from J, leaving 7 bases between them. CDR1 SGDLS and CDR2 YYNGEE come from the germline V gene. This CDR3 comprises 14 residues. As concerns this clone: Its antigen remains unknown.

Study findings and constraints: Receipt of two AZD1222 doses was followed by a rise in Spike-specific TCR breadth and depth. Reports indicate that nearly half of spike-specific TCRs are directed at unmutated variant regions. Repertoire sampling happened only post peak T cell response.

The sequence derives from an adult in good health. The V call is TRBV9, the J call TRBJ2-3; no clear D. Sequences were derived from peripheral blood, sampled on day 0 of AZD1222 vaccination. CDR3 in amino acids: CASSVAVLTDTQYF. The CDR3 coding sequence is TGTGCCAGCAGCGTAGCGGTCCTCACAGATACGCAGTATTTT.